Below, one T cell receptor (beta chain) is given with its context. Its specificity is not known. One end of the junction fails to match germline, which may point to a read error. The data stem from a study of T-cell reconstitution after alpha-beta-depleted transplantation in children. Study-wide results and limits: It was reported that alpha-beta T cells came from several hundred expanded graft clones (about two months after transplant). Most T-cell counts and diversity one year after the transplant came from T cells that were newly produced.

Unique molecular identifiers were used in preparing the TCRbeta library. In TCRdb, the PCR reads were re-called with MiXCR into one record per CDR3 protein. The sample includes fewer than 550,000 distinct CDR3 sequences, 10% of them seen just once. The germline V gene encodes CDR1 SSHAT and CDR2 FNYEAQ (reference sequence). The CDR3 consists of 15 residues. The rearrangement links TRBV7-7 to TRBJ2-3, with a possible D match to TRBD1 (6 bases). Sample: PBMCs, taken before TCRalphabeta/CD19-depleted stem cell transplant. The source of this sequence is a child younger than 10 with inherited bone marrow failure, due to receive a stem cell transplant. The CDR3 DNA sequence: TGTGCTAGCAGCTTCGGGACACCTGGTTTGGATACGCAGTATTTT. Its protein is CASSFGTPGLDTQYF.